This T cell receptor (beta chain) stems from a study of neurological immune-mediated disorders. The cDNA came from 5'RACE, which used 10-nucleotide random UMIs. TCRdb reanalysed the 5' RACE reads using MiXCR and keeps one entry per CDR3 protein. The sample lists about 120,000 distinct CDR3 sequences; about 3.2% were seen once. This clonotype was observed many times. Antigen unknown. Study observations and caveats: Multiple sclerosis, the disease with the least TCR clonal expansion, fell below healthy controls, whereas HTLV-1-associated myelopathy showed the most.

Germline V lookup: CDR1 SNHLY, CDR2 FYNNEI. This CDR3 spans 13 amino acids. V was shortened by 4 bases and J by 0 bases, with 5 bases between the two germline ends. Sequenced material: PBMCs. The source is a woman in her twenties or thirties with multiple sclerosis. The chain has TRBV2 and TRBJ2-3; possibly TRBD1 for D (5 bases). Written as DNA, the CDR3 is TGTGCCAGCAGTGGGGGCAGCACAGATACGCAGTATTTT. Its translation: CASSGGSTDTQYF.